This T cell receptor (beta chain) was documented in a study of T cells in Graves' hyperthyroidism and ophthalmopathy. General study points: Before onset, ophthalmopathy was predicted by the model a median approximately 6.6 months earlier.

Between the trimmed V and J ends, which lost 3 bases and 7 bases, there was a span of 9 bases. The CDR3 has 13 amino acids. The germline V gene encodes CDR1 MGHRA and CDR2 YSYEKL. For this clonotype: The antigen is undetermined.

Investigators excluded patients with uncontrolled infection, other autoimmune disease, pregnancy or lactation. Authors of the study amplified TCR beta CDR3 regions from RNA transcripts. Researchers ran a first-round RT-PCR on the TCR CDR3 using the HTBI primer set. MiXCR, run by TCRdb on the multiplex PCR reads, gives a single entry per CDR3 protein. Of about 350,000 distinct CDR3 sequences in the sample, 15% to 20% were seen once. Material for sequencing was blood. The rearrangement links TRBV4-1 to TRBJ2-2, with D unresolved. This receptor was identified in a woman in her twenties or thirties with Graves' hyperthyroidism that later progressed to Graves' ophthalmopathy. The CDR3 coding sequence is TGCGCCAGCAGCCACGAAGATGTCGGGGAGCTGTTTTTT. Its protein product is CASSHEDVGELFF.